This T cell receptor beta chain originates from a study of blood T cells in healthy people across ages. Study-wide results and limits: Leaving the PBMCs unsorted stopped any conclusive comparison of naive versus antigen-experienced cells.

V lost 1 base, J lost 1 base, and 8 bases lay in between. This CDR3 has 14 residues. Primed by a sample-barcoded 5' primer and a J-beta primer mix, a second PCR proceeded for 7 to 11 cycles. Every single cDNA molecule received a tag from a template-switch adaptor with 12 random nucleotides. MiXCR, applied by TCRdb to the 5' RACE reads, yields one record per CDR3 protein. The data hold 850,000 to 950,000 distinct CDR3 sequences, with 25% to 35% observed a single time. As concerns this clonotype: What it binds is not known.

The J gene is TRBJ2-7, the V gene TRBV12-3 or TRBV12-4, with a possible D match to TRBD1 (6 bases). The clonotype was recovered from a woman older than 75 in good health. Sequencing used blood. CDR3 region: CASSLEGTSYEQYF. CDR3 sequence (DNA): TGTGCCAGCAGTTTAGAGGGGACATCCTACGAGCAGTACTTC.